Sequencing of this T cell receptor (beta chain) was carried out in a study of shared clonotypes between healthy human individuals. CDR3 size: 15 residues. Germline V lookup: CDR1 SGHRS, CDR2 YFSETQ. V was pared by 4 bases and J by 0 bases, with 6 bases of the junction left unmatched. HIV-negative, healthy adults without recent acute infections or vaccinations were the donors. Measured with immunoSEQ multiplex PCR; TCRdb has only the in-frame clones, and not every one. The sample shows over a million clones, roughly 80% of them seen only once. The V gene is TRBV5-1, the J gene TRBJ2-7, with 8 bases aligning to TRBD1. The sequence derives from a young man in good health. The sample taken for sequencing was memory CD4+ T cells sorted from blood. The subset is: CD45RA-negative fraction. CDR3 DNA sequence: TGCGCCAGCAGCATCACAGGGGGTGGCTCCTACGAGCAGTACTTC. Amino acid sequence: CASSITGGGSYEQYF.